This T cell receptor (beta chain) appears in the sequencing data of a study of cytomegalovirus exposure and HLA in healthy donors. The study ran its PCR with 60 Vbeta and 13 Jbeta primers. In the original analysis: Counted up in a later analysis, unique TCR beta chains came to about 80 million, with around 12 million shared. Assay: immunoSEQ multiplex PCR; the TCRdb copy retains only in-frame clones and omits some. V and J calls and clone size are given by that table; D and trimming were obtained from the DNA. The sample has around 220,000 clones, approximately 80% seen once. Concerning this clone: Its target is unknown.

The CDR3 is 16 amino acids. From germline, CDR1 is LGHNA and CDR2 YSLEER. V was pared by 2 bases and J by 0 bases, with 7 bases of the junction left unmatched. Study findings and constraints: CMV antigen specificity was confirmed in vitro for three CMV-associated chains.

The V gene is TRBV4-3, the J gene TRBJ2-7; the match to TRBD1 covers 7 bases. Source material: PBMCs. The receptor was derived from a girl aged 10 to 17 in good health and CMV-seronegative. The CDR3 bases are TGCGCCAGCAGCCAATGGTTGGGGGACAGCTCCTACGAGCAGTACTTC. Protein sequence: CASSQWLGDSSYEQYF.